A selection of T cell receptor beta chains follows, all from one sample in a study of T cell changes during pregnancy in multiple sclerosis. Clones were read by immunoSEQ multiplex PCR, and TCRdb kept only the in-frame ones, dropping some. Found here are around 130,000 clones, approximately 93% of them singletons; the top ten hold approximately 6.2%. The sequences come from peripheral blood, collected before pregnancy. The receptors were sampled from a female donor with multiple sclerosis, enrolled in a pregnancy study. The CDR3 runs from the conserved cysteine through the conserved F or W. The D gene is left open where the match is weak. Expanded clones are given a class, and other clones once, few, many or no size at all.

J | size | V | D | CDR3 | DNA
TRBJ2-1 | . | TRBV28 | . | CASSIPGSMDNEQFF | TGTGCCAGCAGCATACCGGGAAGTATGGACAATGAGCAGTTCTTC
TRBJ1-1 | . | TRBV18 | . | CASSQSRVRTEAFF | TGTGCCAGCTCGCAGAGCAGGGTTCGCACTGAAGCTTTCTTT
TRBJ1-5 | . | TRBV7-8 | . | CASRKRQNQPQHF | TGTGCCAGCAGAAAGCGACAGAATCAGCCCCAGCATTTT
TRBJ1-1 | . | TRBV5-4 | . | CASSSYSVLNTEAFF | TGTGCCAGCAGCTCCTACTCCGTCCTGAACACTGAAGCTTTCTTT
TRBJ2-2 | . | TRBV18 | TRBD1 | CASSWTGNTGELFF | TGTGCCAGCTCATGGACAGGCAACACCGGGGAGCTGTTTTTT
TRBJ2-1 | . | TRBV5-1 | TRBD1 | CASSLGQGAYNEQFF | TGCGCCAGCAGCTTGGGACAGGGGGCCTACAATGAGCAGTTCTTC
TRBJ2-1 | once | TRBV7-2 | . | CASSAGDSPFF | TGTGCCAGCAGCGCCGGAGACAGCCCGTTCTTC
TRBJ1-1 | . | TRBV7-2 | TRBD1 | CASSLEQGRSEAFF | TGTGCCAGCAGCTTAGAACAGGGGAGGAGTGAAGCTTTCTTT
TRBJ2-7 | . | TRBV11-2 | TRBD1 | CASSTFPQGAVYEQYF | TGTGCCAGCAGCACCTTCCCACAGGGGGCGGTTTACGAGCAGTACTTC
TRBJ1-1 | . | TRBV10-2 | TRBD1 | CASSWTGGNTEAFF | TGCGCCAGCAGCTGGACAGGGGGGAACACTGAAGCTTTCTTT
TRBJ1-2 | . | TRBV7-9 | . | CASSSSGQPFYGYTF | TGTGCCAGCAGCTCCTCCGGACAACCATTCTATGGCTACACCTTC
TRBJ2-3 | . | TRBV7-9 | TRBD2 | CASSSLAGAYTQYF | TGTGCCAGCAGCTCTCTAGCGGGAGCTTATACGCAGTATTTT
TRBJ1-2 | . | TRBV28 | . | CASSSSGVRGRYTF | TGTGCCAGCAGTTCATCGGGAGTCCGAGGGAGATACACCTTC
TRBJ1-5 | . | TRBV30 | . | CAWRSGQYSNQPQHF | TGTGCCTGGAGATCAGGACAGTATAGCAATCAGCCCCAGCATTTT
TRBJ1-1 | once | TRBV19 | . | CASSMEQTNTEAFF | TGTGCCAGTAGTATGGAACAGACGAACACTGAAGCTTTCTTT
TRBJ1-6 | once | TRBV11-2 | TRBD1 | CASRPTGTGYSPLHF | TGTGCCAGCAGACCTACCGGGACAGGGTACTCACCCCTCCACTTT
TRBJ2-1 | . | TRBV6-1 | TRBD2 | CASSGLAGANNEQFF | TGTGCCAGCAGTGGTCTAGCGGGAGCTAACAATGAGCAGTTCTTC
TRBJ2-5 | . | TRBV4-2 | TRBD2 | CASSQELSGGALETQYF | TGTGCCAGCAGCCAAGAACTAAGCGGGGGGGCCTTGGAGACCCAGTACTTC
TRBJ1-1 | . | TRBV7-8 | . | CASSFTNPQGEAFF | TGTGCCAGCAGCTTTACAAACCCCCAGGGTGAAGCTTTCTTT
TRBJ2-2 | . | TRBV5-5 | . | CASAGGAGELFF | TGTGCCAGCGCGGGTGGCGCCGGGGAGCTGTTTTTT
TRBJ2-2 | . | TRBV9 | TRBD2 | CASSVGGRRGDTGELFF | TGTGCCAGCAGCGTAGGAGGCAGGCGGGGGGACACCGGGGAGCTGTTTTTT